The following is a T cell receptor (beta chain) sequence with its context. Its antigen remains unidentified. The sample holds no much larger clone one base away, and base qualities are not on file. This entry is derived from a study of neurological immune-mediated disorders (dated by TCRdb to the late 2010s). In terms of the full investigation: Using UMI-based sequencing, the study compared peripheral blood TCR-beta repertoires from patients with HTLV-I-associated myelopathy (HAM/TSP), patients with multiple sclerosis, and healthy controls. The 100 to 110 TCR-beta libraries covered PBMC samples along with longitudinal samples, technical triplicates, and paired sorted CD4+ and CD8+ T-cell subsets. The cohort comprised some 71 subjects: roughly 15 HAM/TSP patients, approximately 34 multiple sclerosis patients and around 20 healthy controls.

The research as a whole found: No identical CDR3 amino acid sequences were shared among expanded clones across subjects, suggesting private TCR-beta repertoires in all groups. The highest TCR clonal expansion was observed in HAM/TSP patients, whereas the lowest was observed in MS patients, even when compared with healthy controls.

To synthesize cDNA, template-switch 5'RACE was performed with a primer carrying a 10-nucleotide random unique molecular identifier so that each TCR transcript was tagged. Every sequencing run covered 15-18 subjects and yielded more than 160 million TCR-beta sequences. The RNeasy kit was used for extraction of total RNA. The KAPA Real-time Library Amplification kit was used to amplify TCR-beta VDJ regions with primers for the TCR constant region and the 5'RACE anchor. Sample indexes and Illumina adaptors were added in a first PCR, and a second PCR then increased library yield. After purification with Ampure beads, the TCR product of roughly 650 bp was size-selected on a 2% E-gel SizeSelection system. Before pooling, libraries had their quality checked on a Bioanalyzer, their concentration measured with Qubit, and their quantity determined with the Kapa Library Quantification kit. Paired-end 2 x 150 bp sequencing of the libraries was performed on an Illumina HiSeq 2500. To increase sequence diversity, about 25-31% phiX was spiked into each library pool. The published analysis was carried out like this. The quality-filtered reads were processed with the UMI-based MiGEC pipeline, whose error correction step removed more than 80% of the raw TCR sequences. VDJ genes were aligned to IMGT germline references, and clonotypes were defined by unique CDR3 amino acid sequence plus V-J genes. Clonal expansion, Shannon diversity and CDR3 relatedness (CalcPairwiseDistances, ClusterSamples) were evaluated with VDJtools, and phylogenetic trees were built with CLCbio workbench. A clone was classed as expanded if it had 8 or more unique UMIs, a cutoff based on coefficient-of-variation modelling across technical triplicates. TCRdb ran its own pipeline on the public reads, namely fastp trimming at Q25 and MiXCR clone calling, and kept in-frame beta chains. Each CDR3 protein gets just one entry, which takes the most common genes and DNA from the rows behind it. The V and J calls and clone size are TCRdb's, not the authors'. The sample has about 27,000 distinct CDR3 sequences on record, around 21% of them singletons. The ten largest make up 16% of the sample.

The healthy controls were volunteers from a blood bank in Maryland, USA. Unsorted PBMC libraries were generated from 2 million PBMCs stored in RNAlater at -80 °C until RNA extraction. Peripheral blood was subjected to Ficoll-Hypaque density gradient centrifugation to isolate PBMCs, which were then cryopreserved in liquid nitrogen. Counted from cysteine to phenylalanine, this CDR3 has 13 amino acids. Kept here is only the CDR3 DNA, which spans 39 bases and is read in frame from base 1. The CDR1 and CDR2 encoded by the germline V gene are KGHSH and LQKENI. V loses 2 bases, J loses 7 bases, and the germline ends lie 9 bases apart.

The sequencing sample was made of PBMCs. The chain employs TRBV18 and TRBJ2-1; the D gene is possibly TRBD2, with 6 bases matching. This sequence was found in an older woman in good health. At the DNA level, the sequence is TGTGCCAGCTCACCAAGACTAGATAATGAGCAGTTCTTC. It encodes CASSPRLDNEQFF.